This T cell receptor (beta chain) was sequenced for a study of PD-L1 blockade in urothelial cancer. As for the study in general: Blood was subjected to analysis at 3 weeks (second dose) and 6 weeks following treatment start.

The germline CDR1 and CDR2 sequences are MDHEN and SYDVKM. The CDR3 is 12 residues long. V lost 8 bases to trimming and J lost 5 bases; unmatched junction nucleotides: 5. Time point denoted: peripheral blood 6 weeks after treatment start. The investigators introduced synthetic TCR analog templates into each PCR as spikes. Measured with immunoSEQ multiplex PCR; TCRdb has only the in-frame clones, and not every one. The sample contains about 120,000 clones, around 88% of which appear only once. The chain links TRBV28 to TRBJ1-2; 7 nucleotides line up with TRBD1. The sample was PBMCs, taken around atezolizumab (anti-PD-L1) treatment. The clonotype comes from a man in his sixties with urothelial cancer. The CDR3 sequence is CASQGVEYGYTF. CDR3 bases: TGTGCCAGCCAGGGGGTGGAATATGGCTACACCTTC.